This T cell receptor (beta chain) is from a study of blood T cell repertoires in COVID-19. Study-wide background: Whether acute or convalescent, the COVID-19 samples came from the United States, Italy and Spain.

The method was immunoSEQ multiplex PCR; TCRdb's version includes in-frame clones alone and lacks a portion of them. Of 130,000 to 150,000 clones in the sample, about four fifths were seen once. The CDR3 is 13 residues long. Germline V gene data show CDR1 as LGHDT and CDR2 as YNNKEL (reference sequence). V was clipped by 7 bases and J by 4 bases, with 13 bases between them. The TCR sequence derives from a human donor in a cohort sampled during active COVID-19. The V gene is TRBV3-1 (or the pseudogene TRBV3-2), the J gene TRBJ2-5; the D is unclear. The sequenced sample was peripheral blood. DNA for the CDR3: TGTGCCAGCAAGACGACAACCGGAGAGACCCAGTACTTC. As protein: CASKTTTGETQYF.